Listed below are T cell receptor beta chains from one sample, sequenced in a study of T cell clonotyping in hematopoietic cell transplantation. Produced via immunoSEQ multiplex PCR; TCRdb's table is partial and in-frame only. The sample holds 45,000 or so clones, 80% to 85% seen once. The sequences come from peripheral blood mononuclear cells, collected before stem cell transplant. These receptors all come from a man between 60 and 70 years old with myelodysplastic syndrome. Some clones in this sample may be carry-over from other donors' samples. Both conserved end residues are part of each CDR3. The order of the fields is clone size, J gene, D gene, V gene, CDR3 protein. The D gene is left open where the match is weak. Size is omitted from some rows. Given values are once, few, many or a class for expanded clones.

size: .
J: TRBJ2-7
D: .
V: TRBV28
CDR3: CASSQTGPLGGEQYF

size: .
J: TRBJ1-4
D: TRBD1
V: TRBV28
CDR3: CASLDRVNEKLFF

size: .
J: TRBJ2-7
D: .
V: TRBV7-2
CDR3: CASSLVGTNSYEQYF

size: .
J: TRBJ2-2
D: .
V: TRBV28
CDR3: CASSLDSSNTGELFF

size: .
J: TRBJ2-3
D: TRBD1
V: TRBV28
CDR3: CAIPDRKTDTQYF

size: .
J: TRBJ1-1
D: .
V: TRBV19
CDR3: CASSRANTEAFF

size: .
J: TRBJ2-7
D: .
V: TRBV4-1
CDR3: CASSQEVPTRGDEQYF

size: .
J: TRBJ2-5
D: TRBD1
V: TRBV4-1
CDR3: CASSQGTGADQETQYF

size: few
J: TRBJ2-7
D: TRBD2
V: TRBV10-3
CDR3: CAINALGRGYEQYF

size: .
J: TRBJ2-6
D: .
V: TRBV28
CDR3: CASTSNSGANVLTF

size: .
J: TRBJ2-7
D: TRBD1
V: TRBV5-4
CDR3: CASSPRDSSYEQYF